This T cell receptor beta chain was sequenced for a study of beta chain features in type 1 diabetes. Study summary: Investigators examined roughly 99,000,000 sorted cells across all samples. Study-level findings and limits: Lower insertion and higher deletion counts appeared at VDJ junctions in type 1 diabetes patients.

Every bit of the isolated RNA underwent reverse transcription, so sequencing read expressed TCRB transcripts. Sequencing used immunoSEQ multiplex PCR; TCRdb keeps in-frame clones, though not all of them. The table has about 160,000 clones, roughly 9.1% seen once. Only a few counts were recorded for this clone. Its antigen is currently unknown. The CDR3 extends over 16 amino acids. Trimming cost V 0 bases and J 8 bases; bases outside gene matches: 5. CDR1 is SGHRS, CDR2 YFSETQ, per germline. The TCR sequence derives from a woman aged 18 to 35 in good health. Source material: central memory CD4+ T cells from blood. The V gene is TRBV5-1, the J gene TRBJ2-1, with TRBD2 matching over 13 bases. The CDR3 here is CASSLGLAGGMDEQFF. The CDR3 DNA reads as TGCGCCAGCAGCTTGGGACTAGCGGGAGGAATGGATGAGCAGTTCTTC. Drawing the rest from reference TRBV5-1 and TRBJ2-1, the complete variable domain is KAGVTQTPRYLIKTRGQQVTLSCSPISGHRSVSWYQQTPGQGLQFLFEYFSETQRNKGNFPGRFSGRQFSNSRSEMNVSTLELGDSALYLCASSLGLAGGMDEQFFGPGTRLTVL.